The rows below give T cell receptor beta chains drawn from one sample of a study of human T cells and chemical hapten exposure. TCRdb itself ran the RACE reads through MiXCR, one entry per CDR3 protein. This table has some 38,000 distinct CDR3 sequences, roughly 7.2% appearing once. The sequences come from whole blood, collected in connection with sensitization to the hapten diphenylcyclopropenone (DPC). These receptors were taken from a woman in her forties or fifties with alopecia areata. Some clones in this sample may be carry-over from other donors' samples. Each CDR3 is given with its conserved first and last residue. A D gene is named only where the DNA matches it firmly. Only part of the rows carry a size: once, few, many, or a class if the clone is expanded.

>TRBV29-1|TRBJ2-1|many|TRBD2
CSPGLAGVDEQFF
TGCAGCCCCGGACTAGCGGGAGTTGATGAGCAGTTCTTC
>TRBV27|TRBJ2-2|-|-
CASSWGPGTGELFF
TGTGCCAGCTCCTGGGGGCCGGGCACCGGGGAGCTGTTTTTT
>TRBV10-3|TRBJ2-3|many|-
CAISESAADTQYF
TGTGCCATCAGTGAATCAGCCGCAGATACGCAGTATTTT
>TRBV28|TRBJ1-2|many|-
CASSSAGGQDSYGYTF
TGTGCCAGCAGTTCCGCCGGAGGTCAGGACAGCTATGGCTACACCTTC
>TRBV6-5|TRBJ2-1|-|TRBD2
CASSYLAGAGQQFF
TGTGCCAGCAGTTACCTGGCGGGAGCTGGGCAGCAGTTCTTC
>TRBV7-2|TRBJ1-5|many|-
CASSLTARGSNQPQHF
TGTGCCAGCAGCTTAACTGCCAGGGGAAGCAATCAGCCCCAGCATTTT
>TRBV7-8|TRBJ2-1|-|TRBD1
CASSLGPGGQFF
TGTGCCAGCAGCTTAGGACCAGGGGGGCAGTTCTTC
>TRBV18|TRBJ2-3|few|-
CASSPRGADTQYF
TGTGCCAGCTCACCCCGAGGGGCAGATACGCAGTATTTT
>TRBV11-3|TRBJ2-7|many|-
CASSLGGSSSYEQYF
TGTGCCAGCAGCCTCGGCGGTTCCAGCTCCTACGAGCAGTACTTC
>TRBV2|TRBJ1-5|-|-
CASRLMGREPQHF
TGTGCCAGCAGACTAATGGGTCGTGAGCCCCAGCATTTT
>TRBV7-3|TRBJ2-7|many|-
CASSPTGTYEQYF
TGTGCCAGCAGCCCTACAGGCACCTACGAGCAGTACTTC
>TRBV6-2/TRBV6-3|TRBJ2-2|few|-
CASSLPAPGELFF
TGTGCCAGCAGTTTACCGGCGCCCGGGGAGCTGTTTTTT
>TRBV7-6|TRBJ1-1|-|TRBD1
CASSSGTGRNTEAFF
TGTGCCAGCAGCTCTGGGACAGGTCGAAACACTGAAGCTTTCTTT
>TRBV28|TRBJ2-7|-|TRBD1
CASSLSQGGYEQYF
TGTGCCAGCAGTTTATCACAGGGGGGCTACGAGCAGTACTTC
>TRBV7-9|TRBJ2-1|-|-
CASRPGQAYNEQFF
TGTGCCTCCCGGCCCGGCCAGGCATACAATGAGCAGTTCTTC
>TRBV12-3/TRBV12-4|TRBJ1-4|many|TRBD1
CASSGTGINEKLFF
TGTGCCAGCAGTGGGACAGGCATTAATGAAAAACTGTTTTTT
>TRBV29-1|TRBJ2-1|many|TRBD2
CSVVLAVNEQFF
TGCAGCGTTGTACTAGCGGTAAATGAGCAGTTCTTC
>TRBV4-1|TRBJ2-2|many|-
CASSQEGGVPTGELFF
TGCGCCAGCAGCCAAGAGGGGGGTGTCCCAACCGGGGAGCTGTTTTTT
>TRBV11-2|TRBJ2-1|many|TRBD1
CASSDRDRVGNEQFF
TGTGCCAGCAGCGACCGGGACAGGGTTGGCAATGAGCAGTTCTTC
>TRBV27|TRBJ1-5|many|-
CASSLIRGEQPQHF
TGTGCCAGCAGTTTAATCAGGGGCGAACAGCCCCAGCATTTT
>TRBV11-2|TRBJ1-1|many|-
CASSLGLNTEAFF
TGTGCCAGCAGCTTAGGATTGAACACTGAAGCTTTCTTT
>TRBV9|TRBJ2-2|many|-
CASSAEGTGELFF
TGTGCCAGCAGCGCAGAGGGGACCGGGGAGCTGTTTTTT